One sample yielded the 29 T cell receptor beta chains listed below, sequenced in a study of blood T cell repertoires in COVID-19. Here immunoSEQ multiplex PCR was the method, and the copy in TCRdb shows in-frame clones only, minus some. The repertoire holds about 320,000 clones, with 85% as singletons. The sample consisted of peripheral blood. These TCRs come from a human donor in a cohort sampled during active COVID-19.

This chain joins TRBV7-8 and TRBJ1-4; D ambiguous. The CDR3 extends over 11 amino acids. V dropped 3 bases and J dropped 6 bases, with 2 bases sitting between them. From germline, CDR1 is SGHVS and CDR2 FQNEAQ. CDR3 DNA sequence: TGTGCCAGCAGCTTCGATGAAAAACTGTTTTTT. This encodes CASSFDEKLFF.

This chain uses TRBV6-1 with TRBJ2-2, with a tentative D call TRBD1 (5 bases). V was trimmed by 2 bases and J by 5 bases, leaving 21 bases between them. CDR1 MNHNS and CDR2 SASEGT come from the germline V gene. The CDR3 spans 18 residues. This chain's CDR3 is CASSESGHHMRWTGELFF. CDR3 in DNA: TGTGCCAGCAGTGAATCTGGACACCATATGAGATGGACCGGGGAGCTGTTTTTT.

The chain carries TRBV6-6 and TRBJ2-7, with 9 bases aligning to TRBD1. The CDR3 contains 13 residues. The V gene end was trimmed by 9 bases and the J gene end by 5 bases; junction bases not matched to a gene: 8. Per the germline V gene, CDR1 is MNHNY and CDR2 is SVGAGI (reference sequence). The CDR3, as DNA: TGTGCCAGTGAACAGGGGGCGCACGACGAGCAGTACTTC. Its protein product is CASEQGAHDEQYF.

In nucleotides, the CDR3 is TGTGCCAGCAGACATGGACAGGGTAGGAGCCTTGAGCAGTTCTTC. Translated, it gives CASRHGQGRSLEQFF. The rearrangement links TRBV6-5 to TRBJ2-1; 8 positions agree with TRBD1. CDR3 length: 15 amino acids. CDR1 is MNHEY and CDR2 is SVGAGI in the germline V gene. V gave up 6 bases and J gave up 9 bases; unmatched junction bases: 13.

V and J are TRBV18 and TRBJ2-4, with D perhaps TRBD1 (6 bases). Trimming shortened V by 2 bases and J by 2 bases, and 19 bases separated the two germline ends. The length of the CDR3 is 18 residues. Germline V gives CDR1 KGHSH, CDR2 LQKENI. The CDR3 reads CASSPSPPQGGTKNIQYF. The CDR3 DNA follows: TGTGCCAGCTCACCAAGCCCTCCCCAAGGGGGAACCAAAAACATTCAGTACTTC.

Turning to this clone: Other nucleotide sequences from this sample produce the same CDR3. This CDR3 is CASSLGGNTEAFF. The CDR3 DNA reads as TGTGCCAGCAGTTTGGGGGGTAACACTGAAGCTTTCTTT. The chain recombines TRBV12-3 or TRBV12-4 with TRBJ1-1; weak D call: TRBD1 (5 bases). CDR3 size: 13 residues. V was pared by 3 bases and J by 2 bases, with 7 bases between.

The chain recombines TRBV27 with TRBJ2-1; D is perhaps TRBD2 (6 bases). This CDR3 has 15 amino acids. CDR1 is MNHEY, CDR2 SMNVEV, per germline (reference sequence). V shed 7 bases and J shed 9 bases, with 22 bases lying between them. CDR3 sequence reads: CASNPPGAIEVEQFF. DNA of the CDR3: TGTGCCAGCAACCCCCCGGGAGCGATTGAGGTTGAGCAGTTCTTC.

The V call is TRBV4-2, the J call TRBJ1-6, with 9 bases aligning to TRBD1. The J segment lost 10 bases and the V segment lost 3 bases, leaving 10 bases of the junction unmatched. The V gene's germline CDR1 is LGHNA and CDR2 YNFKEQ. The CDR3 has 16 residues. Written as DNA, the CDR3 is TGTGCCAGCAGCCAGTCGGGGGACAGGGTGGTCTCACCCCTCCACTTT. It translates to CASSQSGDRVVSPLHF.

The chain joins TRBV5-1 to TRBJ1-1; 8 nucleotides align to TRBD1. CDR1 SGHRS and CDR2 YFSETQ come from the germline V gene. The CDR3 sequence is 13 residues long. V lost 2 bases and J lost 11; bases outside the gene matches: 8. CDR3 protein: CASSFGQGRNAFF. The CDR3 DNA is TGCGCCAGCAGCTTCGGACAGGGACGGAACGCTTTCTTT.

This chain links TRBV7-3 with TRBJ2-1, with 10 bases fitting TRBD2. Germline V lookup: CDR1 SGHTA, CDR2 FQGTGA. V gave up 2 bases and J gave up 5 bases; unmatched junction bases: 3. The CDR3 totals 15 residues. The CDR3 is CASSLGTSVHNEQFF. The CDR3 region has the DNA TGTGCCAGCAGCTTAGGGACTAGCGTTCACAATGAGCAGTTCTTC.

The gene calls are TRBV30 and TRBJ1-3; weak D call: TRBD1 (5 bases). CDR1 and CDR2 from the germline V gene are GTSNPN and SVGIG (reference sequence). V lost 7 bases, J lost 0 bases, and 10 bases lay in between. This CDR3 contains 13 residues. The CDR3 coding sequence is TGTGCCTTTGACAGTTTCTCTGGAAACACCATATATTTT. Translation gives CAFDSFSGNTIYF.

In DNA form, the CDR3 reads TGTGCCAGCACCGAAGACCCCGGGACAGGGTTTCTAGATACGCAGTATTTT. Translated, it gives CASTEDPGTGFLDTQYF. This chain links TRBV13 with TRBJ2-3, with TRBD1 matching 9 bases. CDR3 length: 17 residues. CDR1 and CDR2 (germline): PRHDT, FYEKMQ (reference sequence). V dropped 7 bases and J dropped 5; count of bases not matched to a gene: 16.

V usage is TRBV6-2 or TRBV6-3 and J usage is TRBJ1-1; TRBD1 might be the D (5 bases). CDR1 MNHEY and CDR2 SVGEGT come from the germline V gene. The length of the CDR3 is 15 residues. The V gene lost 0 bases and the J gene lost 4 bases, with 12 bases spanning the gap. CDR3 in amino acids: CASSYSGMGLTEAFF. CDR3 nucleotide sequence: TGTGCCAGCAGTTACTCGGGGATGGGGCTCACTGAAGCTTTCTTT.

The CDR3 reads CSVKDKSSYEQYF. DNA for the CDR3: TGCAGCGTAAAAGACAAGAGCTCCTACGAGCAGTACTTC. V usage is TRBV29-1 and J usage is TRBJ2-7; no clear D. In germline, CDR1 is SQVTM, CDR2 ANQGSEA. The CDR3 runs 13 residues. The V gene lost 6 bases and the J gene lost 0 bases, with 12 bases spanning the gap.

In DNA, the CDR3 is TGTGCCACCAGTGACCCCGGGACAGGGGACCGTAGTGGCTACACCTTC. Its translation: CATSDPGTGDRSGYTF. The rearrangement joins TRBV24-1 to TRBJ1-2, with 10 nucleotides matching TRBD1. The V and J ends lost 4 bases and 7 bases, in that order; junction bases with no gene match: 11. CDR3 size: 16 residues. Germline V CDR1 and CDR2: KGHDR, SFDVKD.

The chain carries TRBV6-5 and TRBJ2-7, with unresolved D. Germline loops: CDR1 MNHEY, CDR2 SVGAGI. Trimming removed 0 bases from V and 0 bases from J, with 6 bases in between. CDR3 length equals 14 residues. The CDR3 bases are TGTGCCAGCAGTTACTCGCGGTTCTCCTACGAGCAGTACTTC. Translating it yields CASSYSRFSYEQYF.

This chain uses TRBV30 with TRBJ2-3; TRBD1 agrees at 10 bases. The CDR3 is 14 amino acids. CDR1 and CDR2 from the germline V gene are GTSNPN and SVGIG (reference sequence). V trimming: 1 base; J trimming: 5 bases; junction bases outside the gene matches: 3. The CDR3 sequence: CAWSGTGGKDTQYF. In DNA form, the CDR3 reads TGTGCCTGGAGTGGGACAGGGGGAAAAGATACGCAGTATTTT.

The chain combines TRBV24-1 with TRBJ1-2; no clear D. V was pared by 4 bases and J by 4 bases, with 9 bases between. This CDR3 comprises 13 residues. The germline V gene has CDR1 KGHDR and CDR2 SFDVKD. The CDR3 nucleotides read TGTGCCACCAGTGAAACAGCCGCCTATGGCTACACCTTC. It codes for CATSETAAYGYTF.

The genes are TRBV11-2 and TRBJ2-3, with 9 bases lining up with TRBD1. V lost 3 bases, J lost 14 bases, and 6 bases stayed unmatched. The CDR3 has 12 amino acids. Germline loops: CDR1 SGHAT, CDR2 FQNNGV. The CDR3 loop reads CASSFKSDRGYF. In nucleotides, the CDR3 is TGTGCCAGCAGCTTCAAGTCGGACAGGGGGTATTTT.

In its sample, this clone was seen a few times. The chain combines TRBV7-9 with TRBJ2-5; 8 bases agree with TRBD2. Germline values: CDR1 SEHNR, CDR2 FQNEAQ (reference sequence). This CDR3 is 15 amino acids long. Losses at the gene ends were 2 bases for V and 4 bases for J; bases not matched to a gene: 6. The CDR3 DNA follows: TGTGCCAGCAGCTTATACGGGGGGGTACCAGAGACCCAGTACTTC. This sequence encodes CASSLYGGVPETQYF.

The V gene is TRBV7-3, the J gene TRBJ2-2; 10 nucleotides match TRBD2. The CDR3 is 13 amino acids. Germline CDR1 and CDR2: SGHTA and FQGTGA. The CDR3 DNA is TGTGCTTCTAGCGGGGGAGGAGCCGGGGAGCTGTTTTTT. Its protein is CASSGGGAGELFF. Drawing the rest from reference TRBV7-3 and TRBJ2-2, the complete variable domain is GAGVSQTPSNKVTEKGKYVELRCDPISGHTALYWYRQSLGQGPEFLIYFQGTGAADDSGLPNDRFFAVRPEGSVSTLKIQRTERGDSAVYLCASSGGGAGELFFGEGSRLTVL.

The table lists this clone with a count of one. The CDR3 is CASSPGQGFISYTF. The CDR3 nucleotides read TGTGCCAGCAGCCCCGGACAGGGTTTTATTAGCTACACCTTC. The V and J genes are TRBV7-2 and TRBJ1-2, with 8 bases that match TRBD1. Germline-derived CDR1 and CDR2 are SGHTA and FQGNSA. The length of the CDR3 is 14 residues. V gave up 5 bases and J gave up 9 bases; unmatched junction bases: 11.

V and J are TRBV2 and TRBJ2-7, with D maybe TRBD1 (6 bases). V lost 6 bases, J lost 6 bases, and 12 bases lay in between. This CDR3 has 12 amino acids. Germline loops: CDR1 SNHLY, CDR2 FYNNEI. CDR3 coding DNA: TGTGCCAGCAGGAGAGACAGGACCGAGCAGTACTTC. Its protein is CASRRDRTEQYF.

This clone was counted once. CDR3 nucleotides: TGTGCCAGCTCACCATCAACATCGGAGACCCAGTACTTC. It yields the protein CASSPSTSETQYF. This chain uses TRBV18 with TRBJ2-5; D gene unclear. Germline V gives CDR1 KGHSH, CDR2 LQKENI. Trimming took 2 bases from V and 5 from J, leaving 9 bases between them. CDR3 length equals 13 residues.

CDR3 DNA: TGTGCCACCCAATCTGGAAACACCATATATTTT. This translates into CATQSGNTIYF. The gene calls are TRBV27 and TRBJ1-3; D is undetermined. Germline V gives CDR1 MNHEY, CDR2 SMNVEV (reference sequence). The length of the CDR3 is 11 residues. V lost 10 bases and J lost 1, with 5 bases in between.

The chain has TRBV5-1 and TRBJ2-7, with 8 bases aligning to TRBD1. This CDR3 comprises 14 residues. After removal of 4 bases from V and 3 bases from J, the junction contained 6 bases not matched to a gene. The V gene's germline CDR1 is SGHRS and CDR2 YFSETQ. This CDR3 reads CASSGDRMHYEQYF. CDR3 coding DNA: TGCGCCAGCAGCGGGGACAGGATGCACTACGAGCAGTACTTC.

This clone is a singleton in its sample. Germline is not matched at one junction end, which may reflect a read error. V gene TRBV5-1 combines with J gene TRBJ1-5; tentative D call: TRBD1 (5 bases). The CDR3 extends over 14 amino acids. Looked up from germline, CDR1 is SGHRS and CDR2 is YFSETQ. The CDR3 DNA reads TGCGCCAGCAGTTTGGGCCCTATAGGGGAGCCCCAGCATTTT. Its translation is CASSLGPIGEPQHF.

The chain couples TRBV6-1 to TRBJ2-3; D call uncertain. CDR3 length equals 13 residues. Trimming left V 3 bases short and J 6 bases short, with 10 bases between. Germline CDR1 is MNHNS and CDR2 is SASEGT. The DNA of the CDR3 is TGTGCCAGCAGTGACCCCCGAACTGATACGCAGTATTTT. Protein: CASSDPRTDTQYF.

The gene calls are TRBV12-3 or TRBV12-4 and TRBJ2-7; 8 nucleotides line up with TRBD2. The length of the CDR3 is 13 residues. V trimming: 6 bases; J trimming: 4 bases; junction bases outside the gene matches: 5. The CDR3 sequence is CASSSRGGYEQYF. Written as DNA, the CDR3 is TGTGCCAGCAGCTCCCGGGGGGGATACGAGCAGTACTTC.